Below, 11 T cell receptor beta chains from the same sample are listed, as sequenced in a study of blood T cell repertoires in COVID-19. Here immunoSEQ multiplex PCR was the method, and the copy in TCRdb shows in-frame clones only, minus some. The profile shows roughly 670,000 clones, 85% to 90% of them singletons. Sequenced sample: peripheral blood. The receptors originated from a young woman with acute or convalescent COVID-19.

CDR3 in amino acids: CASSQSGGHEQYF. The DNA of the CDR3 is TGCGCCAGCAGCCAGAGCGGGGGCCACGAGCAGTACTTC. The chain uses TRBV4-1 and TRBJ2-7; 8 bases are a match to TRBD2. V dropped 3 bases and J dropped 5; count of bases not matched to a gene: 3. The germline CDR1 and CDR2 sequences are MGHRA and YSYEKL. The CDR3 runs 13 residues.

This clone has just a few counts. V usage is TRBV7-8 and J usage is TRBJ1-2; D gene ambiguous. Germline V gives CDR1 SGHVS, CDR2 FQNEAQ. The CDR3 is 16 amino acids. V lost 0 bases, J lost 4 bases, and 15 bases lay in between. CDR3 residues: CASSLALDVISYGYTF. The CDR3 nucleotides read TGTGCCAGCAGCTTAGCGCTAGACGTCATTTCCTATGGCTACACCTTC.

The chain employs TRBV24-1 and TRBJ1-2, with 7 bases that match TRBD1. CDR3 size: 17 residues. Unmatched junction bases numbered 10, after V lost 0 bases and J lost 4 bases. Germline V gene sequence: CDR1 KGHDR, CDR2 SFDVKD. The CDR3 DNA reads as TGTGCCACCAGTGATTTGCTCGGGACAGCGAGCTCCTATGGCTACACCTTC. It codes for CATSDLLGTASSYGYTF.

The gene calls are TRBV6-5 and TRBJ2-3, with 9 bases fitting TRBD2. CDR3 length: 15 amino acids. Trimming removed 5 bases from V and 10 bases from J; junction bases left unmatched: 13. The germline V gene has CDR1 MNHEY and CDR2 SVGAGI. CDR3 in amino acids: CASSPGLARPRAQYF. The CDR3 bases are TGTGCCAGCAGTCCGGGACTAGCCCGCCCCCGGGCGCAGTATTTT.

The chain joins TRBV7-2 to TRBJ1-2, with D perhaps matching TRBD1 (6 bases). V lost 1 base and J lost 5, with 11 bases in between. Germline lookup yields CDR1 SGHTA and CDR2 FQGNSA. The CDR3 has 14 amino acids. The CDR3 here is CASSLEGVPYGYTF. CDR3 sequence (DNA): TGTGCCAGCAGCTTAGAGGGGGTTCCTTATGGCTACACCTTC.

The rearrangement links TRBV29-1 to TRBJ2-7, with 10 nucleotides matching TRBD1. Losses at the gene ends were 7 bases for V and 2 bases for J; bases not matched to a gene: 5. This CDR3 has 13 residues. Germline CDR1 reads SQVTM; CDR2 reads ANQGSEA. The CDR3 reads CSETGGQTYEQYF. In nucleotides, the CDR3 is TGCAGCGAGACAGGGGGCCAAACCTACGAGCAGTACTTC.

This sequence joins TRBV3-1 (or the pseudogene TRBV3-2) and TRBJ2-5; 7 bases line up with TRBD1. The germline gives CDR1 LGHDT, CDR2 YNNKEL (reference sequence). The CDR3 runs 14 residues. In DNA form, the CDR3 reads TGTGCAGATTTTCTACAGGGGAACCAAGAGACCCAGTACTTC. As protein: CADFLQGNQETQYF.

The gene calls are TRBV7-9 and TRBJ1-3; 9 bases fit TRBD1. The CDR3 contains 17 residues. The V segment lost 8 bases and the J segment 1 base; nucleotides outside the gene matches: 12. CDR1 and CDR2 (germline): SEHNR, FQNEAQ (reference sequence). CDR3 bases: TGTGCCAGCGGGCCCGGGACAGGGTTTCTTTCTGGAAACACCATATATTTT. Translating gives CASGPGTGFLSGNTIYF.

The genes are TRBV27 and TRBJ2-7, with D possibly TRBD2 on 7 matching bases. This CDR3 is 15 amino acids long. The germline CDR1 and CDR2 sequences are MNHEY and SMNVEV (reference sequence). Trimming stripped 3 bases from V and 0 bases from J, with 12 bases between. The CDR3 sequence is CASSFLGGGSYEQYF. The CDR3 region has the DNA TGTGCCAGCAGTTTTTTAGGGGGGGGCTCCTACGAGCAGTACTTC.

CDR3 nucleotides: TGTGCCAGCAGCCACGGCCGTTCAGGTCTCTATGGCTACACCTTC. Amino acids: CASSHGRSGLYGYTF. V is TRBV3-1 (or the pseudogene TRBV3-2) and J is TRBJ1-2, with D uncertain. V lost 3 bases and J lost 4, with 15 bases in between. This CDR3 contains 15 residues. Germline V gene data show CDR1 as LGHDT and CDR2 as YNNKEL (reference sequence).

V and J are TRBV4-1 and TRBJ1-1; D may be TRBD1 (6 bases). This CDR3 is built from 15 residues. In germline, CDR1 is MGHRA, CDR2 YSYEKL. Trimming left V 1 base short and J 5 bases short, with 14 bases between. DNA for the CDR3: TGCGCCAGCAGCCAAGGGGGTCTCCAGGGGACTGAAGCTTTCTTT. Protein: CASSQGGLQGTEAFF.